The rows below give T cell receptor beta chains drawn from one sample of a study of cytomegalovirus exposure and HLA in healthy donors. Sequencing used immunoSEQ multiplex PCR; TCRdb keeps in-frame clones, though not all of them. This sample has about 83,000 clones, with 70% to 75% found just once. Sequencing input: PBMCs. The receptors shown here come from a man between 60 and 70 years old in good health and CMV-seronegative. CDR3s include the opening cysteine and the closing phenylalanine or tryptophan. The D gene is left open where the match is weak. Not all rows give a size; the values are once, few, many and, for expanded clones, a class.

>-|TRBJ1-1|TRBV7-3|few
TGTGCCAGCAGCCCAGGCCGTGTCACGAACACTGAAGCTTTCTTT
CASSPGRVTNTEAFF
>-|TRBJ1-2|TRBV11-2|-
TGTGCCAGCAGCTCATCAGGACAGCCCTATGGCTACACCTTC
CASSSSGQPYGYTF
>TRBD2|TRBJ2-3|TRBV7-3|few
TGTGCCAGCAGCTTAAGGGGAGGGACGCAGTATTTT
CASSLRGGTQYF
>-|TRBJ1-3|TRBV6-5|few
TGTGCCAGCAGTTCCCCGGGAAACACCATATATTTT
CASSSPGNTIYF
>-|TRBJ2-5|TRBV5-1|-
TGCGCCAGCAGCTTCAATGGGGGCAATAGCGAGACCCAGTACTTC
CASSFNGGNSETQYF
>TRBD1|TRBJ2-1|TRBV6-6|-
TGTGCCAGCAGTTACTCGATACCGGGACAGGGGGAGCAGTTCTTC
CASSYSIPGQGEQFF
>-|TRBJ2-5|TRBV27|-
TGTGCCAGCAGTCCCTTAGCGGTCCAAGAGACCCAGTACTTC
CASSPLAVQETQYF
>TRBD2|TRBJ2-3|TRBV4-1|-
TGCGCCAGCAGCTCCTCAGCGGGGGGCCTAAGCACAGATACGCAGTATTTT
CASSSSAGGLSTDTQYF
>-|TRBJ2-7|TRBV30|once
TGTGCCTGGCTCTACAGGTTGGGGGAGCAGTACTTC
CAWLYRLGEQYF
>TRBD2|TRBJ2-1|TRBV6-5|-
TGTGCCAGCAGTTCGGGTAGCGGGGGGTCCTGGAATGAGCAGTTCTTC
CASSSGSGGSWNEQFF
>-|TRBJ2-7|TRBV28|-
TGTGCCAGCCAGGGAACTACCTACGAGCAGTACTTC
CASQGTTYEQYF
>-|TRBJ1-4|TRBV14|-
TGTGCCAGCAGCCCCGGGTGGGGGCTTAATGAAAAACTGTTTTTT
CASSPGWGLNEKLFF
>-|TRBJ1-4|TRBV21-1|-
TGTGCCAGCAGCAACCCCGACGACAGGGGGCCAGCAACTAATGAAAAACTGTTTTTT
CASSNPDDRGPATNEKLFF
>-|TRBJ1-1|TRBV5-1|few
TGCGCCAGCAGCTTGTCTCAGGGATGGTATGAAGCTTTCTTT
CASSLSQGWYEAFF
>-|TRBJ2-1|TRBV6-1|once
TGTGCCAGCAGTGGGACAAGATGGGGTGAGCAGTTCTTC
CASSGTRWGEQFF
>TRBD1|TRBJ1-1|TRBV5-1|-
TGCGCCAGCAGCTTGAGCACAGGGGGCGCTTGGGTCACTGAAGCTTTCTTT
CASSLSTGGAWVTEAFF
>-|TRBJ1-5|TRBV25-1|-
TGTGCCACCGCCTATGGTCCGGGCAATCAGCCCCAGCATTTT
CATAYGPGNQPQHF
>-|TRBJ2-7|TRBV6-6|few
TGTGCCAGCAGTCGAACTAACTCCTACGAGCAGTACTTC
CASSRTNSYEQYF
>TRBD1|TRBJ1-1|TRBV9|-
TGTGCCAGCAGCGCCCGGGACAGCCTTAACACTGAAGCTTTCTTT
CASSARDSLNTEAFF
>-|TRBJ2-3|TRBV10-3|-
TGTGCCACCACTTCCGGGGGGCTGGTCACAGATACGCAGTATTTT
CATTSGGLVTDTQYF
>TRBD1|TRBJ1-1|TRBV10-2|few
TGCGCCAGCAGCAGACAGGGGAACACTGAAGCTTTCTTT
CASSRQGNTEAFF
>TRBD2|TRBJ2-1|TRBV6-6|-
TGTGCCAGCAGGGGACCGGGACTAACGGAGCAGTTCTTC
CASRGPGLTEQFF
>-|TRBJ2-5|TRBV18|few
TGTGCCAGCTCAACCAACGGTTACCAAGAGACCCAGTACTTC
CASSTNGYQETQYF
>-|TRBJ2-5|TRBV7-7|-
TGTGCTAGCAGCTTAGCGGCCGGGGTCAGCCGAGGGGAGACCCAGTACTTC
CASSLAAGVSRGETQYF
>-|TRBJ2-7|TRBV5-4|-
TGTGCCAGCAGCTTGGATACAGGGAGCTACGAGCAGTACTTC
CASSLDTGSYEQYF
>-|TRBJ2-5|TRBV6-1|-
TGTGCCAGCGAAAGGGACACCCAAGAGACCCAGTACTTC
CASERDTQETQYF
>-|TRBJ1-2|TRBV19|-
TGTGCCAGTAATATAGAAGGCGGATATATGTATGGCTACACCTTC
CASNIEGGYMYGYTF
>TRBD1|TRBJ1-2|TRBV30|-
TGTGCCTGGAGGACAGGGCGAGGCTACACCTTC
CAWRTGRGYTF
>TRBD1|TRBJ2-2|TRBV5-6|-
TGTGCCAGCAGCCCCGGGACAGGGGCTGTTGGCGGGGAGCTGTTTTTT
CASSPGTGAVGGELFF
>-|TRBJ1-4|TRBV19|-
TGTGCCAGTAGTATAGCCTACAGGGCGTATGAAAAACTGTTTTTT
CASSIAYRAYEKLFF
>-|TRBJ2-4|TRBV7-3|few
TGTGCCAGCAGCTCCGCGGGACGGAAAGCCAAAAACATTCAGTACTTC
CASSSAGRKAKNIQYF
>TRBD1|TRBJ2-7|TRBV5-4|-
TGTGCCAGCAGCTTGGGGGGATGGGACAGGTTATACTACGAGCAGTACTTC
CASSLGGWDRLYYEQYF
>-|TRBJ1-1|TRBV6-1|-
TGTGCCAGCGGAGCAGGGCCGTTCATGAACACTGAAGCTTTCTTT
CASGAGPFMNTEAFF
>-|TRBJ1-2|TRBV30|-
TGTGCCTGGAGCAGACGAACCACAGGGAATGGCTACACCTTC
CAWSRRTTGNGYTF
>TRBD2|TRBJ2-1|TRBV29-1|-
TGCAGCGTCCTGACTAGCGGGGTGGGAGATGAGCAGTTCTTC
CSVLTSGVGDEQFF
>-|TRBJ2-5|TRBV5-1|-
TGCGCCAGCAGCGCTACATGGGAGGAGACCCAGTACTTC
CASSATWEETQYF
>-|TRBJ1-2|TRBV15|-
TGTGCCACCAGCAGAGATCGTGCAGGGTATGGCTACACCTTC
CATSRDRAGYGYTF
>TRBD1|TRBJ1-4|TRBV29-1|-
TGCAGCGTTGCTAGACAGGGGGCCCTCGGTGAAAAACTGTTTTTT
CSVARQGALGEKLFF
>TRBD1|TRBJ2-5|TRBV28|once
TGTGCCAGCAGCGAAAGGAAGACAGGGGTGGGGGAGACCCAGTACTTC
CASSERKTGVGETQYF
>TRBD1|TRBJ1-1|TRBV30|-
TGTGCCTGGACCTACAGGGGCAGGAACACTGAAGCTTTCTTT
CAWTYRGRNTEAFF
>TRBD1|TRBJ2-1|TRBV6-1|few
TGTGCCAGCGGAGGACAGGGTGGGAGGGAGCAGTTCTTC
CASGGQGGREQFF
>TRBD1|TRBJ1-1|TRBV29-1|-
TGCAGCGCGAAAGATGACAGGGGGAGTATGAGGGCTTTCTTT
CSAKDDRGSMRAFF
>-|TRBJ2-1|TRBV6-1|-
TGTGCCAGCAGTGAAGCGTCCCCTATGGCAGGCTATGAGCAGTTCTTC
CASSEASPMAGYEQFF
>TRBD2|TRBJ2-7|TRBV2|-
TGTGCCAGCAAAGAGCGGGAGAACTCCTACGAGCAGTACTTC
CASKERENSYEQYF
>-|TRBJ2-1|TRBV9|-
TGTGCCAGCAGCGTAGATGGGACTGCCAATGAGCAGTTCTTC
CASSVDGTANEQFF
>TRBD1|TRBJ1-1|TRBV27|few
TGTGCCAGCAGTCCGCGACAGGGGGCGCGAGACACTGAAGCTTTCTTT
CASSPRQGARDTEAFF
>-|TRBJ2-3|TRBV5-6|-
TGTGCCAGCAGCCCCTTGGCCCCCGAAAACACAGATACGCAGTATTTT
CASSPLAPENTDTQYF